The present T cell receptor beta chain was sequenced within a study of regulatory T cells in long-lasting Graves disease. In building TCR beta libraries, iRepertoire HTBI primers were used together with Arm-PCR of CDR3 regions. MiXCR was run by TCRdb on the multiplex PCR reads, yielding one entry per CDR3 protein. The repertoire holds more than 400,000 distinct CDR3 sequences, with 16% as singletons. Ten or more counts support this clonotype. Antigen unknown. Study-level findings and limits: Persistent disease samples used TRBV28, TRBJ1-2 and TRBJ2-5 preferentially. With a small sample size, accuracy may have been reduced. Clonotypes that were public and shared totalled 2,741 in persistent patients versus 966 in new patients.

Time point given: newly diagnosed GD, antithyroid drugs for less than 3 months. After RNA was extracted from PBMCs, the TCR library was made from it. Germline V gives CDR1 MNHEY, CDR2 SMNVEV (reference sequence). Trimming took 1 base from V and 6 from J, leaving 7 bases between them. The CDR3 spans 14 residues. The data were also submitted as part of a second study, on T cells in Graves' hyperthyroidism and ophthalmopathy.

The chain is built from TRBV27 and TRBJ1-6; the D is unclear. Specimen: peripheral blood mononuclear cells (PBMCs), collected at new diagnosis, from a patient treated with antithyroid drugs. The clonotype comes from a man aged 35 to 55 with Graves disease. CDR3 coding DNA: TGTGCCAGCAGTTTATGGATGAGTAATTCACCCCTCCACTTT. Translated, it gives CASSLWMSNSPLHF.